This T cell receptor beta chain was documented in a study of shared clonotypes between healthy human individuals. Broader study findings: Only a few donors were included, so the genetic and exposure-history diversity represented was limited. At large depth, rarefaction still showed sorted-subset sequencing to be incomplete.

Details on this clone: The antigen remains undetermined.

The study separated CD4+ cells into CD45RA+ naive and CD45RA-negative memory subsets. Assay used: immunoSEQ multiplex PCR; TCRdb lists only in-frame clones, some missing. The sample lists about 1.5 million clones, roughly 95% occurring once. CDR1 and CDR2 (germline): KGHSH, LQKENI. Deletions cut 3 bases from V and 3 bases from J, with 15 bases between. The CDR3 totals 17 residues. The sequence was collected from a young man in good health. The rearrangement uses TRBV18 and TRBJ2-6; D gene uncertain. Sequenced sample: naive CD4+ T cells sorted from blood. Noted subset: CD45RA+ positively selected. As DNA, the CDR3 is TGTGCCAGCTCACCTGTACGAGGCGAAGGTGGGGCCAACGTCCTGACTTTC. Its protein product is CASSPVRGEGGANVLTF.